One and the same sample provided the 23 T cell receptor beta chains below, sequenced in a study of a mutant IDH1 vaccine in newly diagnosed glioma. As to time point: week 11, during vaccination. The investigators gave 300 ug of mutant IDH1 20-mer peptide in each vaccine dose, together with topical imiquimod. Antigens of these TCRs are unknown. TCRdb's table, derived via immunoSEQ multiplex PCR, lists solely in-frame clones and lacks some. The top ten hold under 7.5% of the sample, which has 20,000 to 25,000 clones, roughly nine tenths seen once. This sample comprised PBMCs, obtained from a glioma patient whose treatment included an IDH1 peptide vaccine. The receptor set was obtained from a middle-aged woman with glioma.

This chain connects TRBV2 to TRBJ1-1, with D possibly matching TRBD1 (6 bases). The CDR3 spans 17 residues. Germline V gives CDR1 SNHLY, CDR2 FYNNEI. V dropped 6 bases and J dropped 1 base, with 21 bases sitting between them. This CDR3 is CASSRVRGKGENTEAFF. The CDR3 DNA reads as TGTGCCAGCAGCCGGGTCAGGGGAAAGGGAGAGAACACTGAAGCTTTCTTT. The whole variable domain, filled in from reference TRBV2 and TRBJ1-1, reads EPEVTQTPSHQVTQMGQEVILRCVPISNHLYFYWYRQILGQKVEFLVSFYNNEISEKSEIFDDQFSVERPDGSNFTLKIRSTKLEDSAMYFCASSRVRGKGENTEAFFGQGTRLTVV.

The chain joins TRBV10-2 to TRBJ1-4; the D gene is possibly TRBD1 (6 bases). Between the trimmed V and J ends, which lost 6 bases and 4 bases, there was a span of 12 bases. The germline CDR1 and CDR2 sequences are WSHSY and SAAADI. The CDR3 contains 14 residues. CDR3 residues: CASRGAPLNEKLFF. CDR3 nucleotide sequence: TGCGCCAGCAGGGGGGCTCCCCTTAATGAAAAACTGTTTTTT.

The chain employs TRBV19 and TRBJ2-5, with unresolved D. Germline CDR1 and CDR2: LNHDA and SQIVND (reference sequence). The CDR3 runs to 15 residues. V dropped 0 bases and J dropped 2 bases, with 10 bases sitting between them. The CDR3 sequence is CASSIDATSQETQYF. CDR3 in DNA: TGTGCCAGTAGTATAGACGCGACCTCACAAGAGACCCAGTACTTC.

Written as DNA, the CDR3 is TGCGCCAGCAGCCAAGATCGTGGGGTTGGGACCGGGGAGCTGTTTTTT. Protein product: CASSQDRGVGTGELFF. The chain carries TRBV4-1 and TRBJ2-2; D is uncertain. Trimming took off 0 bases at V and 5 bases at J, with 13 bases between the two ends. In germline, CDR1 is MGHRA, CDR2 YSYEKL. The length of the CDR3 is 16 residues.

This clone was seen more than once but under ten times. CDR3 nucleotides: TGTGCCAGCAGGTTAACAGGATCTCTCTCTGGAAACACCATATATTTT. Encoded protein: CASRLTGSLSGNTIYF. The chain employs TRBV28 and TRBJ1-3; the D gene is possibly TRBD1 (5 bases). Looked up from germline, CDR1 is MDHEN and CDR2 is SYDVKM. The CDR3 is made up of 16 amino acids. Trimming cost V 6 bases and J 0 bases, with 15 bases left between them.

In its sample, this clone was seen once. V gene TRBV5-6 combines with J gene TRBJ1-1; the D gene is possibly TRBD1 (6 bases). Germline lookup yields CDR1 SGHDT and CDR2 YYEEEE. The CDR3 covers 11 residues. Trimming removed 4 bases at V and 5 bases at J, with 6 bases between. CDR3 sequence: CASSRGTEAFF. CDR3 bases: TGTGCCAGCAGCAGGGGGACTGAAGCTTTCTTT.

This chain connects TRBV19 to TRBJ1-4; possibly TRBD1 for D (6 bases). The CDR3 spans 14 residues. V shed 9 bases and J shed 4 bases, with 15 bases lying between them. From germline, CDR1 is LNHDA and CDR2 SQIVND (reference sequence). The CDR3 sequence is CASAIQGINEKLFF. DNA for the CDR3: TGTGCCAGCGCCATTCAGGGGATTAATGAAAAACTGTTTTTT.

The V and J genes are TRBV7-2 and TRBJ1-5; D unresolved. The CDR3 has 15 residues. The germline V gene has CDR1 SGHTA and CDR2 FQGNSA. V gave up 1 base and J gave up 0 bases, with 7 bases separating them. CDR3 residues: CASSLEGYSNQPQHF. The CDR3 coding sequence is TGTGCCAGCAGCTTAGAGGGTTATAGCAATCAGCCCCAGCATTTT.

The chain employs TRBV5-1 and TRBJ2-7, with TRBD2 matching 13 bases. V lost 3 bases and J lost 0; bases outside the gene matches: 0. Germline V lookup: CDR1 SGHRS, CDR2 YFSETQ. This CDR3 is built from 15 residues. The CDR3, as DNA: TGCGCCAGCAGCTGGACTAGCGGGAGCTCCTACGAGCAGTACTTC. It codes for CASSWTSGSSYEQYF.

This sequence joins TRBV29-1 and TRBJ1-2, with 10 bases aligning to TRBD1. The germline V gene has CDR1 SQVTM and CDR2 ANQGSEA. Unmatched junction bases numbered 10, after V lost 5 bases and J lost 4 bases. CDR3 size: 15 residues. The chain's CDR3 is CSVRTGTGVGYGYTF. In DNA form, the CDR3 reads TGCAGCGTTCGCACCGGGACAGGGGTGGGCTATGGCTACACCTTC.

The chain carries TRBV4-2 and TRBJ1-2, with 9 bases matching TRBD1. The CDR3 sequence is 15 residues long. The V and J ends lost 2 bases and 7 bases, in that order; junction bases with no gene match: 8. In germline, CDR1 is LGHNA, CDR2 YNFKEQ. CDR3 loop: CASSQIAGTGTGYTF. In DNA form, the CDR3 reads TGTGCCAGCAGCCAAATTGCCGGGACAGGGACTGGCTACACCTTC.

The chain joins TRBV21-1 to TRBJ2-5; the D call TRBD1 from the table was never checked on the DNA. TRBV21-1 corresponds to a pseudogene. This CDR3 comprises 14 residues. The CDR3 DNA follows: TGTGCCAGCAGCAAAGCTGGGCAGCAAGAGACCCAGTACTTC. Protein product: CASSKAGQQETQYF.

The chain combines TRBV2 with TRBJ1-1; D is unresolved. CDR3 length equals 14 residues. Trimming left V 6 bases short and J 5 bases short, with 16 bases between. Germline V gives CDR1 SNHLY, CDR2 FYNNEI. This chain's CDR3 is CASRQPPGETEAFF. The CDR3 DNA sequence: TGTGCCAGCAGGCAACCCCCGGGAGAAACTGAAGCTTTCTTT.

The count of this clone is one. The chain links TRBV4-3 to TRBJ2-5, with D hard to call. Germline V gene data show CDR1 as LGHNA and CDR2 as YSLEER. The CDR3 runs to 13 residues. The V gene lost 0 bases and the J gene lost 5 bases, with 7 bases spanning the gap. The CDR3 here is CASSQEGRETQYF. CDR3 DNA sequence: TGCGCCAGCAGCCAAGAGGGTAGGGAGACCCAGTACTTC.

The CDR3 DNA reads TGCGCCAGCAGCTTGGATGACAGGAGGAACTATGGCTACACCTTC. Translating it yields CASSLDDRRNYGYTF. The genes are TRBV5-1 and TRBJ1-2; D might be TRBD1 (6 bases). Germline CDR1 is SGHRS and CDR2 is YFSETQ. The ends were cut back, 0 bases at V and 2 bases at J, with 11 bases in the middle. CDR3 size: 15 residues.

The CDR3 protein is CASTRGRSYEQYF. In DNA form, the CDR3 reads TGTGCCAGCACCCGCGGGAGGTCCTACGAGCAGTACTTC. The rearrangement uses TRBV6-6 and TRBJ2-7; TRBD2 matches at 8 bases. Germline V CDR1 and CDR2: MNHNY, SVGAGI (reference sequence). CDR3 length: 13 residues. The V gene end was trimmed by 7 bases and the J gene end by 1 base; junction bases not matched to a gene: 3.

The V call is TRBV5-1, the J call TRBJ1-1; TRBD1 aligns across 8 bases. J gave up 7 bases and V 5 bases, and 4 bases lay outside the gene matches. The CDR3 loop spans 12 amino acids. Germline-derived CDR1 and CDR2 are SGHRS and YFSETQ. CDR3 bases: TGCGCCAGCAGTCCCGGACAGGGTGAAGCTTTCTTT. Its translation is CASSPGQGEAFF.

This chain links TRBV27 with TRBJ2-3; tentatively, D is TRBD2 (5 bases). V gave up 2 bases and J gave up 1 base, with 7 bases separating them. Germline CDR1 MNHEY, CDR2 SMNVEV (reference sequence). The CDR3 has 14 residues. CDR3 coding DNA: TGTGCCAGCAGTTTACAGAGGGGCACAGATACGCAGTATTTT. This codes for CASSLQRGTDTQYF.

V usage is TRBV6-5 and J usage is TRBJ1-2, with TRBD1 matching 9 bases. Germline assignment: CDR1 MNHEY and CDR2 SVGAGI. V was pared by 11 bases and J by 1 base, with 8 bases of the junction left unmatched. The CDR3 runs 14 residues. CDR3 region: CAVRTGVRNYGYTF. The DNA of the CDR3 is TGTGCCGTACGGACAGGGGTTCGTAACTATGGCTACACCTTC.

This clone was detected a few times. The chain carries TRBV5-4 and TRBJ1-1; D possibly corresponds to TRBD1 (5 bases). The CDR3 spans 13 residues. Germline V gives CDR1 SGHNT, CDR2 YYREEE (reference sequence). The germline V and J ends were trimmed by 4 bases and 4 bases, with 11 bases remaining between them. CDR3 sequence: CASSLGESTEAFF. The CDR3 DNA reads TGTGCCAGCAGCCTAGGGGAAAGCACTGAAGCTTTCTTT.

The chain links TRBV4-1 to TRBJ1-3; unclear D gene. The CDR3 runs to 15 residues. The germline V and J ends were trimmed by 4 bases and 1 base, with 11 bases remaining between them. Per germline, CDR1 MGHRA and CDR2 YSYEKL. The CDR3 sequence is CASSLGSLSGNTIYF. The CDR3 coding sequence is TGCGCCAGCAGCCTAGGGAGTTTGTCTGGAAACACCATATATTTT.

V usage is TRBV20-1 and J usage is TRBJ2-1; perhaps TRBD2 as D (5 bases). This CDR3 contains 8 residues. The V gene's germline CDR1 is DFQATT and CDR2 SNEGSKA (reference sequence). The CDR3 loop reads CRGDRGFF. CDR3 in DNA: TGCAGGGGAGACCGTGGGTTCTTC.

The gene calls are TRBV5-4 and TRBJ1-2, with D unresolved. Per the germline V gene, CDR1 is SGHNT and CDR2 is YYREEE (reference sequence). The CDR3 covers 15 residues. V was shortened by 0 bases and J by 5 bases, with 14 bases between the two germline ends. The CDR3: CASSLEVGPTYGYTF. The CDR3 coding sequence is TGTGCCAGCAGCTTGGAGGTGGGCCCCACTTATGGCTACACCTTC.